The 20 T cell receptor beta chains below come from one sample, sequenced in a study of regulatory T cells in long-lasting Graves disease. Time point of the sample: newly diagnosed GD, antithyroid drugs for less than 3 months. With RNA extracted from PBMCs as input, the TCR library was made. Construction of TCR beta libraries relied on iRepertoire HTBI primers and on Arm-PCR targeting CDR3 regions. TCRdb fed the multiplex PCR reads into MiXCR, producing one record per CDR3 protein. This table holds about 620,000 distinct CDR3 sequences, approximately 15% found once. The sample was also reused in another study, on T cells in Graves' hyperthyroidism and ophthalmopathy.

The sample here was peripheral blood mononuclear cells (PBMCs), taken at new diagnosis, from a patient treated with antithyroid drugs. The receptors shown here come from a woman aged 30 to 39 with Graves disease.

This clonotype appeared many times. V and J are TRBV6-1 and TRBJ2-3, with 7 bases identical to TRBD1. The CDR3 covers 15 residues. V was clipped by 3 bases and J by 8 bases; unmatched bases: 11. Germline V lookup: CDR1 MNHNS, CDR2 SASEGT. The CDR3 DNA reads TGTGCCAGCAGTGAGACAGGGCACTCACAGATTACGCAGTATTTT. Encoded protein: CASSETGHSQITQYF.

This clonotype was counted many times. CDR3 amino acids: CASSLSGQGVYGYTF. In nucleotides, the CDR3 is TGTGCCAGCAGTTTATCGGGACAGGGGGTCTATGGCTACACCTTC. The chain is built from TRBV28 and TRBJ1-2, with TRBD1 identical over 11 bases. The CDR3 spans 15 residues. Germline CDR1 and CDR2: MDHEN and SYDVKM. V dropped 1 base and J dropped 4; count of bases not matched to a gene: 2.

The chain joins TRBV7-8 to TRBJ2-1, with 12 bases matching TRBD2. CDR1 is SGHVS and CDR2 is FQNEAQ in the germline V gene. The CDR3 consists of 17 residues. J lost 4 bases, V lost 5 bases, and 9 bases had no gene match. CDR3 in DNA: TGTGCCAGCAGCGGTCGACTAGCGGGGGCTCTATACAATGAGCAGTTCTTC. This encodes CASSGRLAGALYNEQFF.

This clonotype was found many times. The rearrangement uses TRBV9 and TRBJ1-4; D unresolved. The V gene lost 0 bases and the J gene lost 5 bases, with 14 bases spanning the gap. There are 16 residues in the CDR3. Germline assignment: CDR1 SGDLS and CDR2 YYNGEE. CDR3 region: CASSVGNTGENEKLFF. CDR3 DNA sequence: TGTGCCAGCAGCGTAGGTAACACCGGGGAGAATGAAAAACTGTTTTTT.

In this sample, this clonotype turned up many times. The chain couples TRBV7-2 to TRBJ2-7; TRBD2 agrees at 12 bases. Germline V CDR1 and CDR2: SGHTA, FQGNSA. CDR3 length: 15 residues. V shed 1 base and J 7 bases; nucleotides not matched to a gene: 5. The CDR3 region has the DNA TGTGCCAGCAGCTTAGTGACTAGCGGGAGTGGTGAGCAGTACTTC. Amino acids: CASSLVTSGSGEQYF.

Only a few counts were recorded for this clonotype. The chain employs TRBV6-5 and TRBJ1-5, with a tentative D call TRBD1 (6 bases). The germline CDR1 and CDR2 sequences are MNHEY and SVGAGI. V was cut by 2 bases and J by 0 bases, with 23 bases left in between. The CDR3 runs to 20 residues. CDR3 sequence: CASSYSYLTGRVASNQPQHF. As DNA, the CDR3 is TGTGCCAGCAGTTACAGCTACCTAACAGGGCGGGTAGCTAGCAATCAGCCCCAGCATTTT.

The V call is TRBV20-1, the J call TRBJ2-3; D may correspond to TRBD1 or TRBD2 (5 bases each). The CDR3 extends over 14 amino acids. Trimming stripped 1 base from V and 5 bases from J, with 13 bases between. Germline loops: CDR1 DFQATT, CDR2 SNEGSKA (reference sequence). This chain's CDR3 is CSARVQGGRDTQYF. The CDR3 DNA follows: TGCAGTGCTAGAGTCCAGGGTGGGAGAGATACGCAGTATTTT.

The table lists this clonotype with a few counts. The V gene is TRBV19, the J gene TRBJ1-5; D perhaps matches TRBD1 (5 bases). The CDR3 consists of 14 residues. Germline CDR1 LNHDA, CDR2 SQIVND (reference sequence). V lost 3 bases to trimming and J lost 3 bases, with 9 bases between them. The chain's CDR3 is CASSIGGANQPQHF. In nucleotides, the CDR3 is TGTGCCAGTAGTATCGGTGGGGCCAATCAGCCCCAGCATTTT.

On this clonotype: This clone may be a read error of a much larger clone one base away. The rearrangement links TRBV28 to TRBJ1-2, with D unresolved. CDR3 length equals 15 residues. Germline CDR1 reads MDHEN; CDR2 reads SYDVKM. This chain's CDR3 is CASSYNGRAEPGCTF. In nucleotides, the CDR3 is TGTGCCAGCAGTTACAACGGGAGGGCCGAGCCTGGCTGCACCTTC.

This chain joins TRBV7-9 and TRBJ2-7, with D hard to call. V lost 1 base to trimming and J lost 0 bases, with 7 bases between them. Germline V gene data show CDR1 as SEHNR and CDR2 as FQNEAQ (reference sequence). The CDR3 is made up of 14 amino acids. The CDR3 loop is CASSLGLGSYEQYV. In DNA form, the CDR3 reads TGTGCCAGCAGCTTAGGGTTGGGCTCCTACGAGCAGTACGTC.

This clonotype was recorded at least ten times. This chain joins TRBV7-8 and TRBJ2-6, with D perhaps given as TRBD1 or TRBD2 (5 bases each). Germline lookup yields CDR1 SGHVS and CDR2 FQNEAQ. The CDR3 loop spans 15 amino acids. The germline V and J ends were trimmed by 6 bases and 2 bases, with 11 bases remaining between them. The CDR3 bases are TGTGCCAGCAGTGTTGGGGGAGCTGGGGCCAACGTCCTGACTTTC. The encoded protein is CASSVGGAGANVLTF.

This clonotype occurred a few times. The chain recombines TRBV11-3 with TRBJ2-2; tentative D call: TRBD2 (6 bases). Trimming left V 4 bases short and J 6 bases short, with 12 bases between. The germline CDR1 and CDR2 sequences are SGHNT and YENEEA. This CDR3 is 14 amino acids long. In DNA form, the CDR3 reads TGTGCCAGCAGCTCCAGAAGGGAGGCCGGGGAGCTGTTTTTT. As protein: CASSSRREAGELFF.

The chain links TRBV27 to TRBJ2-1, with 8 bases aligning to TRBD2. V gave up 0 bases and J gave up 12 bases; unmatched junction bases: 13. CDR3 size: 16 residues. Germline CDR1 and CDR2: MNHEY and SMNVEV (reference sequence). CDR3 residues: CASSLSGTRRGDRQFF. In DNA form, the CDR3 reads TGTGCCAGCAGTTTATCGGGGACTAGGAGGGGAGATAGGCAGTTCTTC.

This clonotype was detected many times. The chain recombines TRBV3-1 with TRBJ2-1; D is unresolved. Germline V CDR1 and CDR2: LGHDT, YNNKEL (reference sequence). Trimming took off 0 bases at V and 3 bases at J, with 9 bases between the two ends. There are 15 residues in the CDR3. Here the CDR3 DNA reads TGTGCCAGCAGCCAAGAAAGCGACGGCTACAATGAGCAGTTCTTC. Protein product: CASSQESDGYNEQFF.

In its sample, this clonotype was seen many times. V usage is TRBV3-1 and J usage is TRBJ1-1, with 8 nucleotides matching TRBD1. CDR3 length: 14 residues. V lost 4 bases and J lost 4; bases outside the gene matches: 5. In germline, CDR1 is LGHDT, CDR2 YNNKEL (reference sequence). The CDR3 spells CASSRSDRGTEAFF. DNA of the CDR3: TGTGCCAGCAGCCGGTCCGACAGGGGCACTGAAGCTTTCTTT.

This clonotype was picked up a small number of times. In DNA, the CDR3 is TGTGCCAGCAGTTACAGTGGTAGCTCCACAGATACGCAGTATTTT. This translates into CASSYSGSSTDTQYF. The chain uses TRBV6-2 or TRBV6-3 and TRBJ2-3; the D is unclear. The V and J ends lost 2 bases and 2 bases respectively, with 11 bases between them. CDR3 size: 15 residues. Germline CDR1 reads MNHEY; CDR2 reads SVGEGT.

This clonotype has a count of ten or more. The V gene is TRBV28, the J gene TRBJ1-5; D ambiguous. Germline assignment: CDR1 MDHEN and CDR2 SYDVKM. The V gene lost 6 bases and the J gene lost 11 bases, with 14 bases spanning the gap. The CDR3 spans 12 residues. DNA for the CDR3: TGTGCCAGCAGGGGAGACCCCCCGGCCCAGCATTTT. It encodes CASRGDPPAQHF.

This clonotype occurred many times. The CDR3, as DNA: TGTGCCACCAGCAGAGCAGGGTCAGCCTACGAGCAGTACTTC. This codes for CATSRAGSAYEQYF. The chain is built from TRBV15 and TRBJ2-7; D may be TRBD1 (5 bases). This CDR3 has 14 amino acids. Trimming took off 1 base at V and 2 bases at J, with 9 bases between the two ends. Germline V gives CDR1 LNHNV, CDR2 YYDKDF (reference sequence).

This clonotype has more than one count but fewer than ten. This sequence joins TRBV6-5 and TRBJ1-6; D is possibly TRBD1 (5 bases). The CDR3 extends over 16 amino acids. The germline V and J ends were trimmed by 4 bases and 6 bases, with 16 bases remaining between them. The germline V gene has CDR1 MNHEY and CDR2 SVGAGI. CDR3 in DNA: TGTGCCAGCAGTTCGACCGGGGGTAGTAGTAATTCACCCCTCCACTTT. Its translation: CASSSTGGSSNSPLHF.

This clonotype was detected a few times. The chain is built from TRBV5-4 and TRBJ1-5; D remains ambiguous. CDR1 is SGHNT and CDR2 is YYREEE in the germline V gene (reference sequence). V lost 0 bases to trimming and J lost 7 bases, with 11 bases between them. This CDR3 has 14 residues. The CDR3 DNA reads TGTGCCAGCAGCTTGGGGGGATGGGGACAGCCCCAGCATTTT. Its protein is CASSLGGWGQPQHF. Full variable domain (remainder filled in from reference TRBV5-4 and TRBJ1-5): ETGVTQSPTHLIKTRGQQVTLRCSSQSGHNTVSWYQQALGQGPQFIFQYYREEENGRGNFPPRFSGLQFPNYSSELNVNALELDDSALYLCASSLGGWGQPQHFGDGTRLSIL.